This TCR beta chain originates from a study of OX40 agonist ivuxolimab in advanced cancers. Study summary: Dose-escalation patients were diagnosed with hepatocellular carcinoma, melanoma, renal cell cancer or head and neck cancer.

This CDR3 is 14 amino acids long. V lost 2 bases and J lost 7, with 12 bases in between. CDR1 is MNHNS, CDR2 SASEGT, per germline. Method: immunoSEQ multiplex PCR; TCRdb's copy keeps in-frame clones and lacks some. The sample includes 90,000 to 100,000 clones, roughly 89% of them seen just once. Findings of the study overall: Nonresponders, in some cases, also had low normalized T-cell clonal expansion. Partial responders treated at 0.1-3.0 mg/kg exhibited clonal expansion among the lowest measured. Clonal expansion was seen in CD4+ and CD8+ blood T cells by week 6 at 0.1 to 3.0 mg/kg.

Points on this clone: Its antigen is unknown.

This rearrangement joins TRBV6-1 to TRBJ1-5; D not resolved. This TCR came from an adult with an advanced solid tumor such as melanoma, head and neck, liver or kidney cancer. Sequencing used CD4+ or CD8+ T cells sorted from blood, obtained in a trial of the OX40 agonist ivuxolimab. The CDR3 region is CASSEQGFYQPQHF. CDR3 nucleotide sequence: TGTGCCAGCAGTGAACAAGGGTTTTACCAGCCCCAGCATTTT.